This T cell receptor beta chain was sequenced in a study of blood T cell repertoires in COVID-19. Trimming stripped 0 bases from V and 1 base from J, with 6 bases between. CDR3 length equals 14 residues. CDR1 is LNHNV, CDR2 YYDKDF, per germline (reference sequence). The repertoire was sequenced with immunoSEQ multiplex PCR; TCRdb's copy has only in-frame clones and lacks some. The table shows approximately 270,000 clones, with about 86% occurring only once. The rearrangement joins TRBV15 to TRBJ2-5; D remains unclear. Sequencing input: peripheral blood. The TCR was taken from a man older than 75 with acute or convalescent COVID-19. The CDR3 DNA is TGTGCCACCAGCAGAGATAACGGCCAAGAGACCCAGTACTTC. Its translation is CATSRDNGQETQYF.